These 2 T cell receptor beta chains share one sample of origin, sequenced in a study of blood T cells in healthy people across ages. Combining a sample-barcoded 5' primer with a J-beta primer mix, a second PCR ran for roughly 7 to 12 cycles. TCRdb re-called the 5' RACE reads through MiXCR, storing one row per CDR3 protein. This table holds 850,000 or so distinct CDR3 sequences, 29% found once. The sequencing sample was made of blood. The receptor source for this set is a woman older than 75 in good health.

This chain joins TRBV27 and TRBJ2-1; D gene ambiguous. Germline CDR1 is MNHEY and CDR2 is SMNVEV (reference sequence). V dropped 11 bases and J dropped 8 bases, with 13 bases sitting between them. The CDR3 has 11 residues. In DNA form, the CDR3 reads TGTGCCGGAAGGGTGCCTGATGAGCAGTTCTTC. It translates to CAGRVPDEQFF.

The table lists this clonotype with a few counts. A single base separates this from a much larger clone, so it may be a read error. The chain uses TRBV27 and TRBJ2-3, with D unresolved. This CDR3 comprises 13 residues. Per the germline V gene, CDR1 is MNHEY and CDR2 is SMNVEV (reference sequence). Trimming cost V 6 bases and J 4 bases, with 11 bases left between them. The CDR3 DNA follows: TGTGCCAGCAGGCCAAGGATTTCAGATACGCAGTATTTT. It encodes CASRPRISDTQYF.